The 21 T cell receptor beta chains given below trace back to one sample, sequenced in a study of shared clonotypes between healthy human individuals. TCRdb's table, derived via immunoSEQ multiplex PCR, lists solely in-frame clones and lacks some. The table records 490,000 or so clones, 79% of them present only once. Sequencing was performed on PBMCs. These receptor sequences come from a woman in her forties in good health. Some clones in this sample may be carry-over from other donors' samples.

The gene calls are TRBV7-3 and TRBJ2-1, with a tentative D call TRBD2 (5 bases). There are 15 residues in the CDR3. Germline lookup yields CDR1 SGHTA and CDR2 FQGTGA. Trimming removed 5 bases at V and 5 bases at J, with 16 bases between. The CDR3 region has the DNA TGTGCCAGCAGCCCCAGACTGTGGGAGCACAATGAGCAGTTCTTC. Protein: CASSPRLWEHNEQFF.

In DNA form, the CDR3 reads TGCGCCAGCAGCCCGGGACCCCCAGTAGGTGGTGAGCAGTTCTTC. Translated, it gives CASSPGPPVGGEQFF. V and J are TRBV5-1 and TRBJ2-1; D tentatively reads TRBD1 or TRBD2 (5 bases each). Looked up from germline, CDR1 is SGHRS and CDR2 is YFSETQ. Trimming removed 4 bases at V and 9 bases at J, with 20 bases between. The CDR3 sequence is 15 residues long.

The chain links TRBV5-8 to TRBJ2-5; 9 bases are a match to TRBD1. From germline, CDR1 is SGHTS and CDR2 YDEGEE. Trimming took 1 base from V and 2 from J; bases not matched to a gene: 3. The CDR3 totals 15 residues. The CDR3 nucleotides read TGTGCCAGCAGCTTGTACAGGGGGCCACAAGAGACCCAGTACTTC. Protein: CASSLYRGPQETQYF.

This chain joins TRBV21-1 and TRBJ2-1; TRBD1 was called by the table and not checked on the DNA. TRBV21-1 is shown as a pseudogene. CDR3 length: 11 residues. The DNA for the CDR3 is TGTGCCAGCAGCCCCAGATCTGAGCAGTTCTTC. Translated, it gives CASSPRSEQFF.

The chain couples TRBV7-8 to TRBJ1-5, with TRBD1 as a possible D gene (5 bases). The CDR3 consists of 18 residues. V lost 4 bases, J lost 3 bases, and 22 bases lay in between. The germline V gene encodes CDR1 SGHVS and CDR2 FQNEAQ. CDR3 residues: CASSSLPGGPGYNQPQHF. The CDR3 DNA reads TGTGCCAGCAGCTCACTCCCTGGGGGTCCGGGGTACAATCAGCCCCAGCATTTT. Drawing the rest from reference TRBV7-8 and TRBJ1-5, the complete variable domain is GAGVSQSPRYKVAKRGQDVALRCDPISGHVSLFWYQQALGQGPEFLTYFQNEAQLDKSGLPSDRFFAERPEGSVSTLKIQRTQQEDSAVYLCASSSLPGGPGYNQPQHFGDGTRLSIL.

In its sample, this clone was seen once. CDR3 protein: CASSLGLAAQETQYF. The CDR3 nucleotides are TGCGCCAGCAGCTTGGGACTAGCGGCTCAAGAGACCCAGTACTTC. The J gene is TRBJ2-5, the V gene TRBV5-1; 9 bases map to TRBD2. The length of the CDR3 is 15 residues. Germline CDR1 is SGHRS and CDR2 is YFSETQ. The ends lost 0 bases at V and 2 bases at J; junction bases unmatched: 2.

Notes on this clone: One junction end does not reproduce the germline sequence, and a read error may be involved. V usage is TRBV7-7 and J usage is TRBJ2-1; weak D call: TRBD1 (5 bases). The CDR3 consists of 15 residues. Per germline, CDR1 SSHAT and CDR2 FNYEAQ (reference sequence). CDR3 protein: CASSFGWGTNNEQFF. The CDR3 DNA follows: TGTGCTAGCAGCTTCGGCTGGGGCACGAACAATGAGCAGTTCTTC.

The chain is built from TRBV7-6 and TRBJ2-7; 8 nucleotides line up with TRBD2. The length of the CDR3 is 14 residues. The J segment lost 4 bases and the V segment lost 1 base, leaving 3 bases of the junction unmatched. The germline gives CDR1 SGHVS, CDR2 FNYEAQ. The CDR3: CASSLGAGDYEQYF. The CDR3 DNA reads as TGTGCCAGCAGCTTAGGAGCGGGAGATTACGAGCAGTACTTC.

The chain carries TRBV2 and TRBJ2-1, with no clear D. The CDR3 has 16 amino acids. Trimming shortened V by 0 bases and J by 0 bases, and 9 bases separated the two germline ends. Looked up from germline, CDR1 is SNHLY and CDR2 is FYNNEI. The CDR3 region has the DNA TGTGCCAGCAGTGAAGCTGGGCTGGACTCCTACAATGAGCAGTTCTTC. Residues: CASSEAGLDSYNEQFF.

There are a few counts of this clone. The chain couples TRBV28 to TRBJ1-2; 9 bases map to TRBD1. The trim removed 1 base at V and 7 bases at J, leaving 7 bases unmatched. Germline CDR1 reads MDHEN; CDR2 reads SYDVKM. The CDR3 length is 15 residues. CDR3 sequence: CASSLFNRGRSGYTF. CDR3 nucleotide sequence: TGTGCCAGCAGTTTATTTAACAGGGGGCGGAGTGGCTACACCTTC.

CDR3: CSVVQSNEKLFF. Here the CDR3 DNA reads TGCAGCGTTGTACAGAGTAATGAAAAACTGTTTTTT. The genes are TRBV29-1 and TRBJ1-4; D gene ambiguous. This CDR3 region has 12 residues. Between the trimmed V and J ends, which lost 4 bases and 4 bases, there was a span of 7 bases. Germline loops: CDR1 SQVTM, CDR2 ANQGSEA.

The chain's CDR3 is CASRTGLLSGANVLTF. The CDR3, as DNA: TGTGCCAGTAGGACGGGGCTCCTCTCTGGGGCCAACGTCCTGACTTTC. The V gene is TRBV7-8, the J gene TRBJ2-6, with D tentatively TRBD1 or TRBD2 (5 bases each). Germline CDR1 is SGHVS and CDR2 is FQNEAQ. There are 16 residues in the CDR3. The V end lost 9 bases, the J end lost 0 bases, and 15 bases lay between the germline ends. Combining the CDR3 with reference TRBV7-8 and TRBJ2-6 gives the whole variable domain GAGVSQSPRYKVAKRGQDVALRCDPISGHVSLFWYQQALGQGPEFLTYFQNEAQLDKSGLPSDRFFAERPEGSVSTLKIQRTQQEDSAVYLCASRTGLLSGANVLTFGAGSRLTVL.

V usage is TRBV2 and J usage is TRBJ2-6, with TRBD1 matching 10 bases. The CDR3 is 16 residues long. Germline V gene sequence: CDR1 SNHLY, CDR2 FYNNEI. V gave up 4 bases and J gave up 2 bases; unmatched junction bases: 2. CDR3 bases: TGTGCCAGCAGTGGACAGGGGGCGACTGGGGCCAACGTCCTGACTTTC. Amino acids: CASSGQGATGANVLTF.

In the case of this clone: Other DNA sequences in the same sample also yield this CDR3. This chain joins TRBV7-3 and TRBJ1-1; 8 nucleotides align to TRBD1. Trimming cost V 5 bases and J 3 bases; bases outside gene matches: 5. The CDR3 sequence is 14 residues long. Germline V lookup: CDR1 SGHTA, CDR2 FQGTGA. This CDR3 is CASSPQGGDTEAFF. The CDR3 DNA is TGTGCCAGCAGCCCACAGGGGGGGGACACTGAAGCTTTCTTT.

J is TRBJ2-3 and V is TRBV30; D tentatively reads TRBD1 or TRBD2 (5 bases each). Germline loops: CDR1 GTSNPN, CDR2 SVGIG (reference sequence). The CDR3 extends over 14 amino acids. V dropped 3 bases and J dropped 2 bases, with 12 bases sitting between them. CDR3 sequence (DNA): TGTGCCTGGAGGAGGGACGGATACACAGATACGCAGTATTTT. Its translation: CAWRRDGYTDTQYF.

CDR3 DNA sequence: TGCGCCAGCAGCCACTGGACAGGAGTATTTCAAGAGACCCAGTACTTC. Its protein is CASSHWTGVFQETQYF. The chain uses TRBV4-1 and TRBJ2-5; 7 nucleotides agree with TRBD1. With 3 bases clipped from V and 2 bases from J, the junction kept 9 bases outside the gene matches. Germline V gene lookup returns CDR1 MGHRA and CDR2 YSYEKL. There are 16 residues in the CDR3.

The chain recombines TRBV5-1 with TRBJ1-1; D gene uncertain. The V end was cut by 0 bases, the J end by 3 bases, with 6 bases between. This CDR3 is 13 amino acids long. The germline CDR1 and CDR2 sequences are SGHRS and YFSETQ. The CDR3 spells CASSLGRDTEAFF. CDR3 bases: TGCGCCAGCAGCTTGGGGAGGGACACTGAAGCTTTCTTT.

CDR3 nucleotides: TGCGCCAGCAGCTTAGGACAGGGGATGAACACTGAAGCTTTCTTT. As protein: CASSLGQGMNTEAFF. This chain connects TRBV5-1 to TRBJ1-1; TRBD1 matches 9 bases. This CDR3 has 15 amino acids. With 2 bases clipped from V and 0 bases from J, the junction kept 2 bases outside the gene matches. In germline, CDR1 is SGHRS, CDR2 YFSETQ. Together with reference TRBV5-1 and TRBJ1-1, the CDR3 gives the full variable domain: KAGVTQTPRYLIKTRGQQVTLSCSPISGHRSVSWYQQTPGQGLQFLFEYFSETQRNKGNFPGRFSGRQFSNSRSEMNVSTLELGDSALYLCASSLGQGMNTEAFFGQGTRLTVV.

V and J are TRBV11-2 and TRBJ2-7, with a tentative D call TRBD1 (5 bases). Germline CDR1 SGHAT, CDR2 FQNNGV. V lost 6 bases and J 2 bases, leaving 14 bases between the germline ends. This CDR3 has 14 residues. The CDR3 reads CASRPTDSPYEQYF. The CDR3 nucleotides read TGTGCCAGCAGGCCGACCGACAGCCCCTACGAGCAGTACTTC.

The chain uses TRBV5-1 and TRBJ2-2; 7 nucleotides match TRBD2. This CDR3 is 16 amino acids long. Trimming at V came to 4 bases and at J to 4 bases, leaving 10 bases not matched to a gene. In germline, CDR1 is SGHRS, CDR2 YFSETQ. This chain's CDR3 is CASSLSGSAVTGELFF. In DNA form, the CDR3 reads TGCGCCAGCAGCCTTAGCGGGTCTGCGGTCACCGGGGAGCTGTTTTTT.

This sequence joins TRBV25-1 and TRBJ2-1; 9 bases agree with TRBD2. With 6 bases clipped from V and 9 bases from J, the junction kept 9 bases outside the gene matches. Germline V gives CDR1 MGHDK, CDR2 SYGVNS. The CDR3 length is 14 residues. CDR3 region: CASRAGGPDIEQFF. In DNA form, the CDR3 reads TGTGCCAGCAGGGCGGGAGGGCCCGACATTGAGCAGTTCTTC.